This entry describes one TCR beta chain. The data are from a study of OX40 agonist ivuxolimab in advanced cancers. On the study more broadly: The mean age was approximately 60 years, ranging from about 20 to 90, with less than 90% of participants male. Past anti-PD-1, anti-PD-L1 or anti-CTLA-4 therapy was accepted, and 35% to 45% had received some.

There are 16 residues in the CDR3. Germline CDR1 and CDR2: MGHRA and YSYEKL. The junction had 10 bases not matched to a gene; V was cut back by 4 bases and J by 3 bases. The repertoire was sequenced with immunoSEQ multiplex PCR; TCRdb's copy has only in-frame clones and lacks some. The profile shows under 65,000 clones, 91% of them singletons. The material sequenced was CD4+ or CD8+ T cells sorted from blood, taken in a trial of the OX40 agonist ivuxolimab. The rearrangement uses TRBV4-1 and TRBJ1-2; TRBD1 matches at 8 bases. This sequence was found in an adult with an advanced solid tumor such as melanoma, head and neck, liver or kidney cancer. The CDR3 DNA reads TGCGCCAGCAGCCCTTCCGGACAGGGAGGCTACTATGGCTACACCTTC. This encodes CASSPSGQGGYYGYTF.